This T cell receptor beta chain was documented in a study of T-cell reconstitution after alpha-beta-depleted transplantation in children. This clonotype was counted many times. Its target is unknown. Preparation of the TCRbeta library used unique molecular identifiers. TCRdb redid the calling of the PCR reads with MiXCR, one entry per CDR3 protein. Altogether around 370,000 distinct CDR3 sequences are present, roughly 15% being singletons, with the ten largest covering roughly 40%. Germline lookup yields CDR1 SQVTM and CDR2 ANQGSEA. Trimming pared 2 bases from V and 6 bases from J, leaving 8 bases between. The CDR3 has 12 residues. The study's findings and limits: Surviving recipient T cells and thymic progenitors produced the high day-60 TCRbeta diversity seen in some patients. After transplant, at about two months, alpha-beta T cells were reportedly derived from several hundred expanded graft clones. T-cell numbers and diversity one year post-transplant derived largely from freshly generated T cells.

Sequencing used PBMCs, mostly from graft donor cells, obtained 360 days after TCRalphabeta/CD19-depleted stem cell transplant. The chain carries TRBV29-1 and TRBJ2-1; D is perhaps TRBD1 (5 bases). This TCR was recovered from a male patient aged 2-15 years who had a stem cell transplant for acute lymphoblastic leukemia, so the T cells may come from the graft donor. This CDR3 is CSVERGTNEQFF. The DNA of the CDR3 is TGCAGCGTTGAAAGGGGAACCAATGAGCAGTTCTTC.